Listed below are T cell receptor beta chains from one sample, sequenced in a study of technical replicates of blood from several donors. Sequencing was performed with immunoSEQ multiplex PCR; in TCRdb, only in-frame clones are kept and a portion is missing. The sample lists roughly 80,000 clones; roughly 94% were seen once. Sample: T cells isolated from PBMCs. These receptors were collected from a human donor in good health. The CDR3 runs from the conserved cysteine through the conserved F or W. A D gene is named only where the DNA matches it firmly. Expanded clones get a size class; other rows say once, few or many, or leave the size out.

clone size: .
J gene: TRBJ1-1
V gene: TRBV28
D gene: .
CDR3 protein: CASQDRNTEAFF
CDR3 DNA: TGTGCCAGCCAGGATCGGAACACTGAAGCTTTCTTT

clone size: once
J gene: TRBJ2-5
V gene: TRBV10-3
D gene: .
CDR3 protein: CAIKSREREETQYF
CDR3 DNA: TGTGCCATCAAAAGTAGGGAGAGAGAAGAGACCCAGTACTTC

clone size: .
J gene: TRBJ1-5
V gene: TRBV19
D gene: .
CDR3 protein: CASSIYLSQPQHF
CDR3 DNA: TGTGCCAGTAGTATCTACTTATCACAGCCCCAGCATTTT

clone size: .
J gene: TRBJ1-1
V gene: TRBV5-1
D gene: TRBD1
CDR3 protein: CASSAGQGALNTEAFF
CDR3 DNA: TGCGCCAGCAGCGCCGGACAGGGGGCATTGAACACTGAAGCTTTCTTT

clone size: .
J gene: TRBJ2-2
V gene: TRBV4-1
D gene: .
CDR3 protein: CASSFQTGELFF
CDR3 DNA: TGCGCCAGCAGCTTCCAAACCGGGGAGCTGTTTTTT

clone size: .
J gene: TRBJ2-7
V gene: TRBV7-6
D gene: .
CDR3 protein: CASSIAGQPDYEQYF
CDR3 DNA: TGTGCCAGCAGCATAGCCGGACAACCCGACTACGAGCAGTACTTC

clone size: .
J gene: TRBJ2-1
V gene: TRBV19
D gene: TRBD2
CDR3 protein: CASSIKRELNEQFF
CDR3 DNA: TGTGCCAGTAGTATTAAGCGGGAATTGAATGAGCAGTTCTTC

clone size: .
J gene: TRBJ2-1
V gene: TRBV25-1
D gene: TRBD2
CDR3 protein: CASRGLATYNEQFF
CDR3 DNA: TGTGCCAGCAGAGGACTAGCGACATACAATGAGCAGTTCTTC

clone size: .
J gene: TRBJ1-2
V gene: TRBV9
D gene: .
CDR3 protein: CASSAPGQLYGYTF
CDR3 DNA: TGTGCCAGCAGCGCCCCGGGACAACTCTATGGCTACACCTTC

clone size: .
J gene: TRBJ1-1
V gene: TRBV7-3
D gene: .
CDR3 protein: CASSLIGRGTEAFF
CDR3 DNA: TGTGCCAGCAGCTTAATAGGAAGGGGGACTGAAGCTTTCTTT

clone size: once
J gene: TRBJ1-1
V gene: TRBV10-3
D gene: TRBD1
CDR3 protein: CAMLGQGATEAFF
CDR3 DNA: TGTGCCATGCTCGGACAGGGCGCCACTGAAGCTTTCTTT

clone size: .
J gene: TRBJ2-7
V gene: TRBV7-2
D gene: TRBD1
CDR3 protein: CASRKDRLSSYEQYF
CDR3 DNA: TGTGCCAGCAGAAAGGACAGGTTGAGTTCCTACGAGCAGTACTTC

clone size: .
J gene: TRBJ1-1
V gene: TRBV6-5
D gene: .
CDR3 protein: CASSPGSYREAFF
CDR3 DNA: TGTGCCAGCAGCCCAGGATCCTACCGTGAAGCTTTCTTT

clone size: .
J gene: TRBJ2-1
V gene: TRBV5-6
D gene: .
CDR3 protein: CASSLMRSEQFF
CDR3 DNA: TGTGCCAGCAGCTTGATGAGGAGTGAGCAGTTCTTC

clone size: .
J gene: TRBJ2-7
V gene: TRBV27
D gene: TRBD2
CDR3 protein: CASKGREGREQYF
CDR3 DNA: TGTGCCAGCAAGGGTCGGGAGGGCCGAGAGCAGTACTTC

clone size: .
J gene: TRBJ2-1
V gene: TRBV5-1
D gene: .
CDR3 protein: CASSPNIDEQFF
CDR3 DNA: TGCGCCAGCAGTCCTAATATAGATGAGCAGTTCTTC

clone size: .
J gene: TRBJ2-7
V gene: TRBV5-1
D gene: .
CDR3 protein: CASSLGGHSYEQYF
CDR3 DNA: TGCGCCAGCAGCTTGGGGGGGCACTCCTACGAGCAGTACTTC

clone size: once
J gene: TRBJ2-5
V gene: TRBV29-1
D gene: .
CDR3 protein: CSVEEQGVGETQYF
CDR3 DNA: TGCAGCGTTGAAGAACAGGGTGTTGGGGAGACCCAGTACTTC

clone size: .
J gene: TRBJ2-7
V gene: TRBV7-2
D gene: TRBD1
CDR3 protein: CASSLADGTGYEQYF
CDR3 DNA: TGTGCCAGCAGCTTAGCGGACGGGACAGGGTACGAGCAGTACTTC

clone size: .
J gene: TRBJ2-7
V gene: TRBV5-6
D gene: .
CDR3 protein: CASSLLKRGEQYF
CDR3 DNA: TGTGCCAGCAGCTTGTTAAAAAGGGGCGAGCAGTACTTC

clone size: .
J gene: TRBJ1-2
V gene: TRBV4-3
D gene: .
CDR3 protein: CASSQGLGGLANYGYTF
CDR3 DNA: TGCGCCAGCAGCCAAGGTCTAGGCGGACTAGCTAACTATGGCTACACCTTC

clone size: .
J gene: TRBJ1-5
V gene: TRBV5-8
D gene: .
CDR3 protein: CASEEHYNQPQHF
CDR3 DNA: TGTGCCAGCGAGGAGCACTACAATCAGCCCCAGCATTTT

clone size: .
J gene: TRBJ2-3
V gene: TRBV6-1
D gene: .
CDR3 protein: CASSDQYTDTQYF
CDR3 DNA: TGTGCCAGCAGTGATCAGTACACAGATACGCAGTATTTT

clone size: .
J gene: TRBJ2-5
V gene: TRBV11-2
D gene: .
CDR3 protein: CASSLDGQGGETQYF
CDR3 DNA: TGTGCCAGCAGCTTAGATGGACAGGGAGGGGAGACCCAGTACTTC

clone size: .
J gene: TRBJ2-3
V gene: TRBV18
D gene: .
CDR3 protein: CASSLGGTDTQYF
CDR3 DNA: TGTGCCAGCTCGCTAGGTGGCACAGATACGCAGTATTTT

clone size: .
J gene: TRBJ2-7
V gene: TRBV23-1
D gene: TRBD1
CDR3 protein: CASSQHRDRGRVYEQYF
CDR3 DNA: TGCGCCAGCAGTCAACACCGGGACAGGGGCAGAGTATACGAGCAGTACTTC

clone size: .
J gene: TRBJ1-1
V gene: TRBV6-1
D gene: .
CDR3 protein: CASRKEALSNTEAFF
CDR3 DNA: TGTGCCAGCCGGAAGGAGGCCCTCTCGAACACTGAAGCTTTCTTT

clone size: once
J gene: TRBJ2-2
V gene: TRBV5-1
D gene: TRBD2
CDR3 protein: CASSYLAEGTGELFF
CDR3 DNA: TGCGCCAGCAGTTATCTAGCGGAGGGCACCGGGGAGCTGTTTTTT

clone size: .
J gene: TRBJ2-7
V gene: TRBV4-3
D gene: TRBD1
CDR3 protein: CASSWRQGVYEQYF
CDR3 DNA: TGCGCCAGCAGCTGGAGACAGGGGGTCTACGAGCAGTACTTC

clone size: .
J gene: TRBJ1-2
V gene: TRBV13
D gene: TRBD1
CDR3 protein: CASSLKQGSGYTF
CDR3 DNA: TGTGCCAGCAGCTTGAAACAGGGGAGTGGCTACACCTTC

clone size: .
J gene: TRBJ2-5
V gene: TRBV5-3
D gene: .
CDR3 protein: CARSPGEETQYF
CDR3 DNA: TGTGCCAGAAGCCCGGGAGAAGAGACCCAGTACTTC

clone size: .
J gene: TRBJ2-2
V gene: TRBV7-2
D gene: TRBD2
CDR3 protein: CASSLLAGVSGELFF
CDR3 DNA: TGTGCCAGCAGCTTACTAGCGGGTGTGTCCGGGGAGCTGTTTTTT

clone size: .
J gene: TRBJ1-1
V gene: TRBV7-9
D gene: .
CDR3 protein: CASSLGGANTEAFF
CDR3 DNA: TGTGCCAGCAGCTTAGGGGGAGCGAACACTGAAGCTTTCTTT

clone size: .
J gene: TRBJ2-7
V gene: TRBV28
D gene: TRBD2
CDR3 protein: CASSPPGLAGVREQYF
CDR3 DNA: TGTGCCAGCAGTCCCCCCGGGCTAGCGGGAGTACGCGAGCAGTACTTC

clone size: .
J gene: TRBJ2-7
V gene: TRBV7-8
D gene: .
CDR3 protein: CASSLVAGSYEQYF
CDR3 DNA: TGTGCCAGCAGCTTAGTGGCGGGATCCTACGAGCAGTACTTC

clone size: .
J gene: TRBJ2-7
V gene: TRBV28
D gene: TRBD2
CDR3 protein: CASQGGSRYEQYF
CDR3 DNA: TGTGCCAGCCAGGGCGGGAGCAGGTACGAGCAGTACTTC

clone size: once
J gene: TRBJ2-2
V gene: TRBV5-4
D gene: TRBD2
CDR3 protein: CASSWGGRGTGELFF
CDR3 DNA: TGTGCCAGCAGCTGGGGCGGGAGGGGTACCGGGGAGCTGTTTTTT

clone size: .
J gene: TRBJ2-7
V gene: TRBV6-5
D gene: TRBD1
CDR3 protein: CASRLPGGEQYF
CDR3 DNA: TGTGCCAGCAGACTCCCAGGGGGCGAGCAGTACTTC

clone size: .
J gene: TRBJ1-2
V gene: TRBV7-3
D gene: TRBD1
CDR3 protein: CASSPNGQGDGYTF
CDR3 DNA: TGTGCCAGCAGCCCAAACGGACAGGGTGATGGCTACACCTTC

clone size: .
J gene: TRBJ2-3
V gene: TRBV10-3
D gene: .
CDR3 protein: CAISTVSTSTDTQYF
CDR3 DNA: TGTGCCATCAGTACCGTTAGCACTAGCACAGATACGCAGTATTTT

clone size: .
J gene: TRBJ2-1
V gene: TRBV6-4
D gene: .
CDR3 protein: CASSGAGTLYNEQFF
CDR3 DNA: TGTGCCAGCAGTGGCGCCGGGACTCTGTACAATGAGCAGTTCTTC

clone size: .
J gene: TRBJ2-6
V gene: TRBV9
D gene: .
CDR3 protein: CASSVTGLGANVLTF
CDR3 DNA: TGTGCCAGCAGCGTAACAGGGTTAGGGGCCAACGTCCTGACTTTC

clone size: .
J gene: TRBJ2-1
V gene: TRBV6-5
D gene: .
CDR3 protein: CASSDGTRQFF
CDR3 DNA: TGTGCCAGCAGCGACGGGACTCGGCAGTTCTTC

clone size: few
J gene: TRBJ1-5
V gene: TRBV21-1
D gene: .
CDR3 protein: CASLHTGGNQPQHF
CDR3 DNA: TGTGCCAGCCTCCATACAGGGGGCAATCAGCCCCAGCATTTT

clone size: .
J gene: TRBJ2-5
V gene: TRBV7-2
D gene: TRBD2
CDR3 protein: CASSGGLAGSVETQYF
CDR3 DNA: TGTGCCAGCAGCGGGGGACTAGCGGGGTCGGTAGAGACCCAGTACTTC

clone size: .
J gene: TRBJ2-1
V gene: TRBV7-2
D gene: TRBD2
CDR3 protein: CASSQRLAGGDEQFF
CDR3 DNA: TGTGCCAGCAGCCAACGACTAGCGGGAGGGGATGAGCAGTTCTTC